Listed here are 17 T cell receptor beta chains from one sample, sequenced in a study of high-grade serous ovarian cancer treatment subgroups. Assay: immunoSEQ multiplex PCR; the TCRdb copy retains only in-frame clones and omits some. The sample yields 10,000 to 12,000 clones, 68% seen once. Tumor samples were taken before definitive surgery or chemotherapy. The material sequenced was tumor tissue. These receptors all come from a human donor with high-grade serous ovarian cancer.

This clone turned up a few times. The J gene is TRBJ2-5, the V gene TRBV7-9; TRBD1 agrees at 7 bases. The end of the DNA fits TRBJ2-7 better, so the J call may be wrong. This CDR3 comprises 14 residues. Germline V lookup: CDR1 SEHNR, CDR2 FQNEAQ (reference sequence). The DNA of the CDR3 is TGTGCCAGCAGATCACAGGGGTCTCGCTACGAGCAGTACTTC. Protein product: CASRSQGSRYEQYF.

The chain employs TRBV18 and TRBJ2-1; 7 bases map to TRBD2. The CDR3 sequence is 16 residues long. With 1 base clipped from V and 7 bases from J, the junction kept 10 bases outside the gene matches. Per germline, CDR1 KGHSH and CDR2 LQKENI. The CDR3 DNA reads as TGTGCCAGCTCACCACGTGGGCGGGAGACGGAGAATGAGCAGTTCTTC. It translates to CASSPRGRETENEQFF.

The chain joins TRBV9 to TRBJ2-1; 8 nucleotides align to TRBD2. J lost 4 bases, V lost 2 bases, and 5 bases had no gene match. The CDR3 runs 15 residues. CDR1 and CDR2 from the germline V gene are SGDLS and YYNGEE. For the CDR3, the DNA is TGTGCCAGCAGCGTTCAAACTAGCGGTTACAATGAGCAGTTCTTC. Protein product: CASSVQTSGYNEQFF.

The chain links TRBV28 to TRBJ2-3; D gene ambiguous. Germline CDR1 MDHEN, CDR2 SYDVKM. The CDR3 is 12 amino acids. The V end lost 7 bases, the J end lost 3 bases, and 8 bases lay between the germline ends. CDR3 sequence (DNA): TGTGCCAGCACTATTAGTACAGATACGCAGTATTTT. It translates to CASTISTDTQYF.

This chain joins TRBV6-4 and TRBJ2-1; 9 bases align to TRBD2. Looked up from germline, CDR1 is MRHNA and CDR2 is SNTAGT. J was trimmed by 8 bases and V by 6 bases; bases with no gene match: 8. CDR3 length: 14 residues. This CDR3 reads CASREREELDEQFF. The CDR3 DNA follows: TGTGCCAGCAGGGAGCGGGAGGAATTGGATGAGCAGTTCTTC.

The chain carries TRBV19 and TRBJ2-7, with D possibly TRBD1 on 6 matching bases. The germline V gene encodes CDR1 LNHDA and CDR2 SQIVND (reference sequence). The CDR3 consists of 15 residues. V gave up 0 bases and J gave up 5 bases, with 14 bases separating them. The CDR3: CASSIDRTASNEQYF. In DNA form, the CDR3 reads TGTGCCAGTAGTATAGATCGGACAGCCTCAAACGAGCAGTACTTC.

The chain has TRBV6-5 and TRBJ2-3, with D possibly TRBD2 on 6 matching bases. CDR1 and CDR2 from the germline V gene are MNHEY and SVGAGI. This CDR3 contains 16 residues. V was trimmed by 2 bases and J by 3 bases, leaving 15 bases between them. CDR3 protein: CASSYGPGESTDTQYF. The CDR3 bases are TGTGCCAGCAGTTACGGGCCGGGGGAGTCGACAGATACGCAGTATTTT.

V is TRBV6-5 and J is TRBJ2-5; 7 nucleotides agree with TRBD1. This CDR3 comprises 14 residues. V gave up 5 bases and J gave up 0 bases; unmatched junction bases: 3. CDR1 and CDR2 (germline): MNHEY, SVGAGI. CDR3 residues: CASSPQGYQETQYF. The CDR3 DNA is TGTGCCAGCAGTCCACAGGGGTACCAAGAGACCCAGTACTTC.

This chain links TRBV29-1 with TRBJ1-1; perhaps TRBD1 as D (5 bases). Trimming removed 7 bases at V and 4 bases at J, with 19 bases between. CDR3 length equals 14 residues. Germline CDR1 reads SQVTM; CDR2 reads ANQGSEA. The CDR3 protein is CSGTFGVGGTEAFF. Here the CDR3 DNA reads TGCAGCGGTACCTTTGGGGTGGGGGGCACTGAAGCTTTCTTT. Together with reference TRBV29-1 and TRBJ1-1, the CDR3 gives the full variable domain: SAVISQKPSRDICQRGTSLTIQCQVDSQVTMMFWYRQQPGQSLTLIATANQGSEATYESGFVIDKFPISRPNLTFSTLTVSNMSPEDSSIYLCSGTFGVGGTEAFFGQGTRLTVV.

The chain joins TRBV6-5 to TRBJ2-1; TRBD2 agrees at 13 bases. Germline V gene lookup returns CDR1 MNHEY and CDR2 SVGAGI. There are 15 residues in the CDR3. Unmatched junction bases numbered 2, after V lost 7 bases and J lost 2 bases. The CDR3 loop reads CASMTSGRTYNEQFF. DNA for the CDR3: TGTGCCAGCATGACTAGCGGGAGGACCTACAATGAGCAGTTCTTC.

The rearrangement joins TRBV13 to TRBJ1-4; 8 bases match TRBD1. CDR1 and CDR2 from the germline V gene are PRHDT and FYEKMQ (reference sequence). This CDR3 is built from 16 residues. The V gene end was trimmed by 1 base and the J gene end by 5 bases; junction bases not matched to a gene: 6. CDR3 bases: TGTGCCAGCAGCTTAGAGAGGCAGGGGGCGAATGAAAAACTGTTTTTT. Translating gives CASSLERQGANEKLFF. The full variable domain, completed using reference TRBV13 and TRBJ1-4, is AAGVIQSPRHLIKEKRETATLKCYPIPRHDTVYWYQQGPGQDPQFLISFYEKMQSDKGSIPDRFSAQQFSDYHSELNMSSLELGDSALYFCASSLERQGANEKLFFGSGTQLSVL.

This clone was detected a few times. The chain employs TRBV7-9 and TRBJ2-7; TRBD1 is a possible D gene (5 bases). Germline V gene data show CDR1 as SEHNR and CDR2 as FQNEAQ (reference sequence). The V and J ends lost 4 bases and 5 bases respectively, with 18 bases between them. The CDR3 sequence is 15 residues long. CDR3 sequence (DNA): TGTGCCAGCAGCTCAACGACTCAGGGTGCCCACGAGCAGTACTTC. Translating it yields CASSSTTQGAHEQYF.

The V call is TRBV7-9, the J call TRBJ1-2; possible D gene TRBD1, 5 bases. This CDR3 has 18 residues. Trimming removed 4 bases at V and 2 bases at J, with 23 bases between. Germline CDR1 is SEHNR and CDR2 is FQNEAQ (reference sequence). CDR3 loop: CASSSTRKGPPRNYGYTF. CDR3 in DNA: TGTGCCAGCAGCTCCACACGAAAGGGACCTCCGAGGAACTATGGCTACACCTTC.

The chain couples TRBV19 to TRBJ2-6; perhaps TRBD1 as D (5 bases). CDR1 is LNHDA and CDR2 is SQIVND in the germline V gene (reference sequence). The CDR3 totals 15 residues. Trimming cost V 6 bases and J 4 bases, with 13 bases left between them. CDR3 protein: CASRLGAGGANVLTF. In DNA, the CDR3 is TGTGCCAGTAGGTTAGGGGCCGGAGGGGCCAACGTCCTGACTTTC.

The chain combines TRBV7-2 with TRBJ2-3, with 11 bases matching TRBD2. The CDR3 runs 16 residues. Per germline, CDR1 SGHTA and CDR2 FQGNSA. Germline trimming cut 4 bases from V and 8 bases from J; bases unmatched to any gene: 11. The DNA for the CDR3 is TGTGCCAGCAGCTGGGGTAGCGGGAGGGCCATGGGTACGCAGTATTTT. Residues: CASSWGSGRAMGTQYF.

V and J are TRBV14 and TRBJ2-5; D is uncertain. Germline CDR1 is SGHDN and CDR2 is FVKESK. The V end was cut by 4 bases, the J end by 8 bases, with 14 bases between. CDR3 length: 13 amino acids. Written as DNA, the CDR3 is TGTGCCAGCAGCCGGGGTGGAAGGCTCACCCAGTACTTC. Residues: CASSRGGRLTQYF. Complete variable domain (other parts from reference TRBV14 and TRBJ2-5): EAGVTQFPSHSVIEKGQTVTLRCDPISGHDNLYWYRRVMGKEIKFLLHFVKESKQDESGMPNNRFLAERTGGTYSTLKVQPAELEDSGVYFCASSRGGRLTQYFGPGTRLLVL.

V gene TRBV5-8 combines with J gene TRBJ1-5; a weak D match, TRBD1 (5 bases). Germline lookup yields CDR1 SGHTS and CDR2 YDEGEE. The V and J ends lost 0 bases and 1 base respectively, with 8 bases between them. The CDR3 is 15 amino acids. The CDR3 here is CASSLGGASNQPQHF. CDR3 nucleotides: TGTGCCAGCAGCTTGGGAGGGGCAAGCAATCAGCCCCAGCATTTT.